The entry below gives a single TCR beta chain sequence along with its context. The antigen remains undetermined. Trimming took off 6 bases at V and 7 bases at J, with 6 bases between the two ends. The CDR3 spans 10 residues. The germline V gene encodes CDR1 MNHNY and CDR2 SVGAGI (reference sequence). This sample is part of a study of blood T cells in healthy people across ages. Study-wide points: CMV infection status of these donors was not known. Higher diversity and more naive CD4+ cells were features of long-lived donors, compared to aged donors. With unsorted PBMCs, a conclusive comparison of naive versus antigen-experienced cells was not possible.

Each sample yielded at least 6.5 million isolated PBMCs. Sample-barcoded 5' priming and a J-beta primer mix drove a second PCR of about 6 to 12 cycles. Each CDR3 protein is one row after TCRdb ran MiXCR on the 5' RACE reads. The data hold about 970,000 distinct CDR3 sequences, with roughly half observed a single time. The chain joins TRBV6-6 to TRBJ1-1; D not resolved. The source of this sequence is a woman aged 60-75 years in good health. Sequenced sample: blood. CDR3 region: CASSGYEAFF. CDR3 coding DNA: TGTGCCAGCAGCGGTTATGAAGCTTTCTTT.